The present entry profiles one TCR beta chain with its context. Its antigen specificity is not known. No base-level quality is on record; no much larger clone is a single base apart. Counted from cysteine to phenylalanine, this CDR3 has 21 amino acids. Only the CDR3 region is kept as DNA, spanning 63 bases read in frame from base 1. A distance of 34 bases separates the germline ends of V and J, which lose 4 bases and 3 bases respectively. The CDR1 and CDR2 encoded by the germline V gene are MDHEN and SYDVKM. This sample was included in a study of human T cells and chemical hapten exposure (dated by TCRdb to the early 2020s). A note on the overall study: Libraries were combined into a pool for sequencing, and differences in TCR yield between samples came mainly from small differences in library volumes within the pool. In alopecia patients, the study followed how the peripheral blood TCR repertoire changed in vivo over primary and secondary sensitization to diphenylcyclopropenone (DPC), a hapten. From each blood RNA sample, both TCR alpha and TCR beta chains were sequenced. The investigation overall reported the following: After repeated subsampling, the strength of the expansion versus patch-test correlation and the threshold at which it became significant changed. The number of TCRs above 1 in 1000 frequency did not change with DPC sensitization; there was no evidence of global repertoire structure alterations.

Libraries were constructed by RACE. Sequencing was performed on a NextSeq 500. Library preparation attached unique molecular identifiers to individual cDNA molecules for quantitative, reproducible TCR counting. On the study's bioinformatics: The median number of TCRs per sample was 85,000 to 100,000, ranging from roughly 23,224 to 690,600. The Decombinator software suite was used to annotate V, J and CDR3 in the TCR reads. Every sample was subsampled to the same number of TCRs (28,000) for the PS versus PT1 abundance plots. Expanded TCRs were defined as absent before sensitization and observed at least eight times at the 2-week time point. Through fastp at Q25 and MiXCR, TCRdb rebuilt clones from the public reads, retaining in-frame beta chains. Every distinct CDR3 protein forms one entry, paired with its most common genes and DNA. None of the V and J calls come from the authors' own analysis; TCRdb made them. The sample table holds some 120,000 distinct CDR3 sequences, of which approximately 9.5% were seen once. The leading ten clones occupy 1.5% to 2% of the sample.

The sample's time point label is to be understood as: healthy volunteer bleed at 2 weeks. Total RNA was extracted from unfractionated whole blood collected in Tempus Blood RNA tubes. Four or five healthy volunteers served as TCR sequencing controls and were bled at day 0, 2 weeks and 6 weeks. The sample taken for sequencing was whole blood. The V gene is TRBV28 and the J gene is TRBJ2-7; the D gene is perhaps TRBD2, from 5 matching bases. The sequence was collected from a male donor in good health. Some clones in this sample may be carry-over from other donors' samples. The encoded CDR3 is CASSSLNLGNEATTDYYEQYF. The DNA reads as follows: TGTGCCAGCAGTTCGCTCAACTTAGGGAATGAGGCCACTACCGACTACTACGAGCAGTACTTC.